The clone carrying this T cell receptor (beta chain) was detected once. This entry comes from a study of control samples from healthy donors and cancer patients. In germline, CDR1 is SGDLS, CDR2 YYNGEE. V was trimmed by 10 bases and J by 8 bases, leaving 16 bases between them. The CDR3 sequence is 12 residues long. Sequencing used immunoSEQ multiplex PCR; TCRdb keeps in-frame clones, though not all of them. The data contain some 35,000 clones, 85% to 95% of them singletons. This sequence was found in a man between 35 and 55 years old with colorectal cancer. The chain is built from TRBV9 and TRBJ1-5; a weak D match, TRBD1 (5 bases). The sequenced sample was PBMCs. The DNA of the CDR3 is TGTGCCTCTGGGGGGGGAAGGGAGCCCCAGCATTTT. Amino acid sequence: CASGGGREPQHF.